This T cell receptor beta chain is from a study of PD-L1 blockade in urothelial cancer (dated by TCRdb to about 2017). Turning to the overall study: Every patient began therapy in about 2014 and was given atezolizumab 1,200 mg intravenously every 3 weeks. Pretreatment tumor samples, along with matched peripheral blood collected serially before and after atezolizumab treatment, underwent TCR sequencing. An ECOG performance status of 0 or 1 was recorded for the patients, and 0 to 3 prior chemotherapy regimens had been received by the patients. Blood samples gave a median of about 140,000 T cells and approximately 80,000 unique TCRs, with a median clonality of around 0.08. Durable clinical benefit meant progression-free survival longer than 6 months, and TCR features were also tested against progression-free and overall survival. Some 29 patients had pretreatment blood TCR-seq, approximately 24 had at least one posttreatment blood collection, and approximately 24 had tumor TCR-seq. About 85% of the 29 patients were identified as males with urothelial cancer of bladder origin, and a prior smoking history was reported by 18 of 29 patients. In the same patients, whole exome sequencing and RNA sequencing of pretreatment tumors were performed in addition to TCR sequencing. Under ten patients achieved durable clinical benefit and 15 to 20 did not. Somatic, immune and clinical correlates of response to PD-L1 blockade with atezolizumab in urothelial cancer were the focus of an exploratory multi-omic analysis. Blood samples were analyzed at 3 weeks after treatment start (second dose) and at 6 weeks after treatment start. Study-level results and caveats: Because of the small sample size (n ≈ 30) and the many exploratory analyses performed, the results are intended to be regarded as hypothesis-generating. Improved progression-free and overall survival was associated with having pretreatment peripheral blood TCR clonality below the median. Patients with durable benefit showed greater expansion of tumor-associated TCR clones in peripheral blood 3 weeks after starting treatment (n ≈ 22, p = 0.022).

Counted from cysteine to phenylalanine, this CDR3 has 14 amino acids. The CDR3 DNA has 42 bases and is translated from base 1. The germline V gene (reference sequence) provides CDR1 MNHEY and CDR2 SMNVEV. V is clipped by 2 bases and J by 7 bases, and the sequence between their germline boundaries is 12 bases long. Notes on this clone: Its antigen remains undetermined. The input lacks base qualities; no much larger clone sits a single base away.

The time point label, as the study defines it: pretreatment peripheral blood. The cohort comprised fewer than 35 patients with locally advanced or metastatic urothelial carcinoma treated at Memorial Sloan Kettering on a trial protocol. Peripheral blood mononuclear cells were collected pretreatment and during treatment, at between 1 and 8 total time points per patient. The Qiagen DNeasy Blood extraction kit was used to purify genomic DNA from total PBMCs and tumor samples. PBMCs were collected pretreatment and during treatment, and were isolated and stored as previously described. Each PCR received spiked-in synthetic TCR analog templates so that absolute template abundance could be estimated from read counts. Using the immunoSEQ assay, TCRbeta CDR3 regions were amplified from genomic DNA with bias-controlled V and J gene primers. Sequencing of rearranged TCRbeta segments was done at approximately 20X coverage. On the authors' methods: Clustering was used to correct sequencing errors, and CDR3s were annotated against IMGT so that V, D and J genes could be assigned. Out-of-frame and stop-codon sequences were excluded, and only productive TCRbeta rearrangements were used in downstream analyses. Clonality was calculated as one minus the Shannon entropy normalized by the log of the number of unique productive sequences. Clones differing between time points or between blood and tumor were identified using Fisher's exact test with Benjamini-Hochberg correction, with an adjusted p below 0.01 applied as the threshold. Held by TCRdb, this immuneACCESS table contains in-frame sequences only and omits some clones. Under half of the omission traces to an unresolved V gene where checked; the cause of the rest is unknown. That table supplies the V and J calls and clone size; D and trimming were determined from the DNA. This sample is represented by tens of thousands of clones; around 85% of them were singletons. The leading ten clones occupy about 6.2% of the sample.

This sample comprised PBMCs, obtained around atezolizumab (anti-PD-L1) treatment. This sequence originates from a man aged 35 to 55 with urothelial cancer. The receptor chain draws on TRBV27 and TRBJ1-5; confidence is insufficient to name the D gene. The DNA sequence is as follows: TGTGCCAGCAGTTTAAGCGGTTTGGGGCAGCCCCAGCATTTT. Translated, it reads CASSLSGLGQPQHF.